Below, one T cell receptor (beta chain) is given with its context. What it binds is not known. The entry originates in a study of OX40 agonist ivuxolimab in advanced cancers. Study-level findings and limits: There was clonal expansion of CD4+ and CD8+ blood T cells by week 6 at 0.1 to 3.0 mg/kg.

TCRdb's table, derived via immunoSEQ multiplex PCR, lists solely in-frame clones and lacks some. The sample contains about 17,000 clones, around 88% of which appear only once. Germline assignment: CDR1 SEHNR and CDR2 FQNEAQ (reference sequence). The CDR3 loop spans 16 amino acids. V was clipped by 0 bases and J by 6 bases; unmatched bases: 3. The receptor was isolated from an adult with an advanced solid tumor such as melanoma, head and neck, liver or kidney cancer. Sequences were derived from CD4+ or CD8+ T cells sorted from blood, sampled in a trial of the OX40 agonist ivuxolimab. This chain links TRBV7-9 with TRBJ2-2; 11 positions match TRBD2. CDR3 nucleotides: TGTGCCAGCAGCTTAGCCCTGGGACTAGCGGCCGGGGAGCTGTTTTTT. Encoded protein: CASSLALGLAAGELFF.